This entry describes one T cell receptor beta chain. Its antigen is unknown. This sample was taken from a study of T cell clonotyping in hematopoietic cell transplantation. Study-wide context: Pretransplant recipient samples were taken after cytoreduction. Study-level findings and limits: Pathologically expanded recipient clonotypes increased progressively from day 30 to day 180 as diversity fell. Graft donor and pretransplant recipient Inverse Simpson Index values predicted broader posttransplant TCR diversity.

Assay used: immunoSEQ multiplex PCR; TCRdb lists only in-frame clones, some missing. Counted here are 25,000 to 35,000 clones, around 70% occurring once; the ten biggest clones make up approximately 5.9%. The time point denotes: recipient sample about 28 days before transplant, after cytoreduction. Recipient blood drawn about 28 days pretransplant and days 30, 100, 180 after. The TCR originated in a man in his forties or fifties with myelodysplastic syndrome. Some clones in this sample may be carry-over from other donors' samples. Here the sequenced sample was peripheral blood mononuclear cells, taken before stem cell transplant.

DNA for the CDR3: TGCGCCAGTCAGGGACAGGGCCCTTACGAGCAGTACTTC. Translation gives CASQGQGPYEQYF. The chain has TRBV5-1 and TRBJ2-5; TRBD1 aligns across 9 bases. Near its end, the DNA agrees better with TRBJ2-7, so the J call may be wrong. Germline-derived CDR1 and CDR2 are SGHRS and YFSETQ. This CDR3 is built from 13 residues.